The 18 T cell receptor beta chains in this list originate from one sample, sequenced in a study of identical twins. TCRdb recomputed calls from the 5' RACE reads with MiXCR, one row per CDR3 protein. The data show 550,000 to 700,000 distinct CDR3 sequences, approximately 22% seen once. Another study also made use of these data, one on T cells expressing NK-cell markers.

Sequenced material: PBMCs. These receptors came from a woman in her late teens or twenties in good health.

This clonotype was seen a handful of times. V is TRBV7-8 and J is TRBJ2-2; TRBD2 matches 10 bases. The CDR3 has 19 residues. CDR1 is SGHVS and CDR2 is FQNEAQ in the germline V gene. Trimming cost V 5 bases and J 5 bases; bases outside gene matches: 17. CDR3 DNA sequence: TGTGCCAGCAGCCCTCCTAGCGGGAGAGTCTTAGGTGGGACCGGGGAGCTGTTTTTT. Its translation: CASSPPSGRVLGGTGELFF.

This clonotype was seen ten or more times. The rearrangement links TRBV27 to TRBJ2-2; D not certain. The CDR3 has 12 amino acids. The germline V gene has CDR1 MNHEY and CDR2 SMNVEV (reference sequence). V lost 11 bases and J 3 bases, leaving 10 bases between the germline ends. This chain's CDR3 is CACRGYTGELFF. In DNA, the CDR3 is TGTGCCTGCCGTGGGTACACCGGGGAGCTGTTTTTT.

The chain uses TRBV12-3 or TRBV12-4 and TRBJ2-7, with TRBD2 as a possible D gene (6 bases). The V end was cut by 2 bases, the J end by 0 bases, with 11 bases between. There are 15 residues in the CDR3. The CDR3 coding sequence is TGTGCCAGCAGTTTATGGGGGGTGGACTCCTACGAGCAGTACTTC. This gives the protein CASSLWGVDSYEQYF.

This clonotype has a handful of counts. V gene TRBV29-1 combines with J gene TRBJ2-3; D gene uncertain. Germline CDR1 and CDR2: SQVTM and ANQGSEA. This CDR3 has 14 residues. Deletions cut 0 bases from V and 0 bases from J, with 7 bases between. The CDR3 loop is CSVEEASSTDTQYF. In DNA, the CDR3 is TGCAGCGTTGAAGAGGCATCGAGCACAGATACGCAGTATTTT.

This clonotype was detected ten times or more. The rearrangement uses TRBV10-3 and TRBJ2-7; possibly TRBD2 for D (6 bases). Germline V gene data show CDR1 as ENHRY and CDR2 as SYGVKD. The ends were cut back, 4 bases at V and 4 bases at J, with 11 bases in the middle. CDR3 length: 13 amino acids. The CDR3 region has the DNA TGTGCCATCAGTGGGGGGGTCGGGTACGAGCAGTACTTC. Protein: CAISGGVGYEQYF.

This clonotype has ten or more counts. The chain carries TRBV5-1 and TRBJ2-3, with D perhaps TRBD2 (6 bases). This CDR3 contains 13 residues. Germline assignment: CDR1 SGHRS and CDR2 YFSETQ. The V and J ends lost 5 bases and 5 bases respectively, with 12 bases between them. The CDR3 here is CASRGTAGDTQYF. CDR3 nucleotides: TGCGCCAGCAGGGGGACTGCCGGAGATACGCAGTATTTT.

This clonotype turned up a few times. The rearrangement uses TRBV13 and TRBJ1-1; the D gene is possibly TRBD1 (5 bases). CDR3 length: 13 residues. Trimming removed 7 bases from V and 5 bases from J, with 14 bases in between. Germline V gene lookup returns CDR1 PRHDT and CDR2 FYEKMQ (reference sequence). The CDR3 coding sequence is TGTGCCAGCACCTTGGCAGGGCATACTGAAGCTTTCTTT. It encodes CASTLAGHTEAFF.

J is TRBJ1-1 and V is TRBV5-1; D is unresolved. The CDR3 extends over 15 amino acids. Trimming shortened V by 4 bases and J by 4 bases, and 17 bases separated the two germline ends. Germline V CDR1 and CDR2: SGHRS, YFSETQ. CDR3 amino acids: CASSPSGREATEAFF. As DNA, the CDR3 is TGCGCCAGCAGCCCCAGCGGGAGGGAGGCCACTGAAGCTTTCTTT.

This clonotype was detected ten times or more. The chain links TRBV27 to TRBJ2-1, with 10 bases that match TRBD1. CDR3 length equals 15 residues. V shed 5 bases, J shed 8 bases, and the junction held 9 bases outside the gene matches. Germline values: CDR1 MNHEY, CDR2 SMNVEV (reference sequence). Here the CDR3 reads CASSLWTGGFDEQFF. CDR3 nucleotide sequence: TGTGCCAGCAGTCTGTGGACAGGGGGTTTTGATGAGCAGTTCTTC.

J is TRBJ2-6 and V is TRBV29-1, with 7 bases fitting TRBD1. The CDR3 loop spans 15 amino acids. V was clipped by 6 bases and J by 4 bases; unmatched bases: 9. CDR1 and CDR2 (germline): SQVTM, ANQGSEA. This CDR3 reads CSVGQVIAGANVLTF. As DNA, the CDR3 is TGCAGCGTCGGACAGGTGATTGCGGGGGCCAACGTCCTGACTTTC. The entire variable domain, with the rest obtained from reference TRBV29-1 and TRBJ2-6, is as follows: SAVISQKPSRDICQRGTSLTIQCQVDSQVTMMFWYRQQPGQSLTLIATANQGSEATYESGFVIDKFPISRPNLTFSTLTVSNMSPEDSSIYLCSVGQVIAGANVLTFGAGSRLTVL.

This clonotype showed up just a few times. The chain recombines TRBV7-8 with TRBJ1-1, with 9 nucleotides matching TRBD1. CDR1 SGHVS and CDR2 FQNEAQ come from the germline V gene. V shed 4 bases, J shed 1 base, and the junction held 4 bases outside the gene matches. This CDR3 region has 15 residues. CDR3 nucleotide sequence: TGTGCCAGCAGCTATTCGGGACAGGGGAACACTGAAGCTTTCTTT. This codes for CASSYSGQGNTEAFF.

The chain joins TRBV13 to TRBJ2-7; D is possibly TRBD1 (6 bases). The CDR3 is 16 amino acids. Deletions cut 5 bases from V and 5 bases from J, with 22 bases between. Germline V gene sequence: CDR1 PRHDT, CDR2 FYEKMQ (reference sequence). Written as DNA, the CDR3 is TGTGCCAGCAGCCGATACTACGGGACATTAGATAACGAGCAGTACTTC. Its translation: CASSRYYGTLDNEQYF.

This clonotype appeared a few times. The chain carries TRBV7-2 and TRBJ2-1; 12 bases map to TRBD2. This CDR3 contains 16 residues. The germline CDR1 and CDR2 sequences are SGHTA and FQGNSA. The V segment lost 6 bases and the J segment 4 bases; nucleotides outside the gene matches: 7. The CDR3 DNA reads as TGTGCCAGCAGTCCTAGCGGGAGGGCTGGTTACAATGAGCAGTTCTTC. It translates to CASSPSGRAGYNEQFF.

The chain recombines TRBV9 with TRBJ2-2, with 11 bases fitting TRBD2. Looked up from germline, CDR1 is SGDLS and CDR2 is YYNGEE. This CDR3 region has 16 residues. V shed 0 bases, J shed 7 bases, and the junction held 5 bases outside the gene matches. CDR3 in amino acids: CASSVASGGMLGELFF. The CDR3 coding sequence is TGTGCCAGCAGCGTAGCTAGCGGGGGGATGCTCGGGGAGCTGTTTTTT.

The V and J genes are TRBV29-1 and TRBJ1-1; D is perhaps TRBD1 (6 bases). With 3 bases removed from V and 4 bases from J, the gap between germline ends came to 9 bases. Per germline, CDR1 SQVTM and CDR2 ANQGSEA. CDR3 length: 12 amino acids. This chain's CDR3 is CSVEQGSTEAFF. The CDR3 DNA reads TGCAGCGTTGAGCAGGGGAGCACTGAAGCTTTCTTT.

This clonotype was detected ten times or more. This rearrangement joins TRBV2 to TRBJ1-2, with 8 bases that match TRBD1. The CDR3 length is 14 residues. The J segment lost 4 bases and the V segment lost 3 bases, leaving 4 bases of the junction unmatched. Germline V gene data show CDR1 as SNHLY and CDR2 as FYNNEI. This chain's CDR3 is CASSDRGPSYGYTF. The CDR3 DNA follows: TGTGCCAGCAGTGACAGGGGGCCTTCCTATGGCTACACCTTC.

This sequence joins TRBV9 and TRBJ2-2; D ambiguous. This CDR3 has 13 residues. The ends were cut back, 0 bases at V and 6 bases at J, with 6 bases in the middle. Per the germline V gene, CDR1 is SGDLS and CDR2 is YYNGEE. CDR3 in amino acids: CASSVADPGELFF. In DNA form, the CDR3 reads TGTGCCAGCAGCGTAGCGGACCCCGGGGAGCTGTTTTTT.

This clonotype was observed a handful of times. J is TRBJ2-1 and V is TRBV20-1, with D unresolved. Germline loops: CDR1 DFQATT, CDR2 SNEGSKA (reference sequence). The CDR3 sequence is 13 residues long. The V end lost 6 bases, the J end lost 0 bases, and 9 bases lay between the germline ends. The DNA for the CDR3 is TGCAGTGCGTGTGGTCCCTCCTACAATGAGCAGTTCTTC. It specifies CSACGPSYNEQFF.